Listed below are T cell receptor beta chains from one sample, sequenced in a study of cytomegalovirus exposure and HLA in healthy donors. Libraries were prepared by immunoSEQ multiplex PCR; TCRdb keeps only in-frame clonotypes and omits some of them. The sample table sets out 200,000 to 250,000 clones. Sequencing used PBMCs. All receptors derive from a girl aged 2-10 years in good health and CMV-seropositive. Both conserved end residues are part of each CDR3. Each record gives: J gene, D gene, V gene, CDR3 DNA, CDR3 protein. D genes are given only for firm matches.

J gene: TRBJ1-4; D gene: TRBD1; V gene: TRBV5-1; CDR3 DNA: TGCGCCAGCAGTGGAGGCGGACAGGGGTTAAGGGGTAACGAAAAACTGTTTTTT; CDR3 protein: CASSGGGQGLRGNEKLFF
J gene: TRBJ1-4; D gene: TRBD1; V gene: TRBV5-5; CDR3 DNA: TGTGCCAGCAGCGGGAGACAGGGAGAGAATGAAAAACTGTTTTTT; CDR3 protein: CASSGRQGENEKLFF
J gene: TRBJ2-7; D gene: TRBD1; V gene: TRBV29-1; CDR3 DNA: TGCAGCGTGACCGGGACAGGGCGCTCCTACGAGCAGTACTTC; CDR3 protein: CSVTGTGRSYEQYF
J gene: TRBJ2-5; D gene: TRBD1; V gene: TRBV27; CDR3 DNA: TGTGCCAGCAGTCGAGGGACAGCAGGCCAAGAGACCCAGTACTTC; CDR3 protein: CASSRGTAGQETQYF
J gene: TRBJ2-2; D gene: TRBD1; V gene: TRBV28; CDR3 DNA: TGTGCCAGCAGTCTCCAGGGGGTTTACACCGGGGAGCTGTTTTTT; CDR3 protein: CASSLQGVYTGELFF
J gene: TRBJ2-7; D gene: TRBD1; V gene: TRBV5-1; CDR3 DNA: TGCGCCAGCAGCGTGACAGGGGAAGGGGGGGAGCAGTACTTC; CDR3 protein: CASSVTGEGGEQYF
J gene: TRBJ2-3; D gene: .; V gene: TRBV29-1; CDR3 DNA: TGCAGCGTTGCTCGGACTAGCACAGATACGCAGTATTTT; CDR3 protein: CSVARTSTDTQYF
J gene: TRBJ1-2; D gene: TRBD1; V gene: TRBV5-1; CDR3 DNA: TGCGCCAGCAGCTTGGGCCCCGGGACAGGGGGCGCATATGGCTACACCTTC; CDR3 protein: CASSLGPGTGGAYGYTF
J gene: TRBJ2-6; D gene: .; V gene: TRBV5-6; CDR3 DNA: TGTGCCAGCAGCCCGGGACATCCCTCTGGGGCCAACGTCCTGACTTTC; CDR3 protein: CASSPGHPSGANVLTF
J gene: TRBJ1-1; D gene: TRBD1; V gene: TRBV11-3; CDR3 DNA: TGTGCCAGCAGCTTTCGGGACAGCAGCTTACTGAACACTGAAGCTTTCTTT; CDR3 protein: CASSFRDSSLLNTEAFF
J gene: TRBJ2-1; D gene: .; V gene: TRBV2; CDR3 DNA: TGTGCCAGCAAGGGGATAGTGCAGTTCTTC; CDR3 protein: CASKGIVQFF
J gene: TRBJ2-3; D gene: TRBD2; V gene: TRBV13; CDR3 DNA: TGTGCCAGCAGCTTAGGTCCGACTAGCGGGACGCAAGATACGCAGTATTTT; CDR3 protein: CASSLGPTSGTQDTQYF
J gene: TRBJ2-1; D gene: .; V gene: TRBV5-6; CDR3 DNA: TGTGCCAGCAGCCCACGAGGGCTAGTTCCCTACAATGAGCAGTTCTTC; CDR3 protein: CASSPRGLVPYNEQFF